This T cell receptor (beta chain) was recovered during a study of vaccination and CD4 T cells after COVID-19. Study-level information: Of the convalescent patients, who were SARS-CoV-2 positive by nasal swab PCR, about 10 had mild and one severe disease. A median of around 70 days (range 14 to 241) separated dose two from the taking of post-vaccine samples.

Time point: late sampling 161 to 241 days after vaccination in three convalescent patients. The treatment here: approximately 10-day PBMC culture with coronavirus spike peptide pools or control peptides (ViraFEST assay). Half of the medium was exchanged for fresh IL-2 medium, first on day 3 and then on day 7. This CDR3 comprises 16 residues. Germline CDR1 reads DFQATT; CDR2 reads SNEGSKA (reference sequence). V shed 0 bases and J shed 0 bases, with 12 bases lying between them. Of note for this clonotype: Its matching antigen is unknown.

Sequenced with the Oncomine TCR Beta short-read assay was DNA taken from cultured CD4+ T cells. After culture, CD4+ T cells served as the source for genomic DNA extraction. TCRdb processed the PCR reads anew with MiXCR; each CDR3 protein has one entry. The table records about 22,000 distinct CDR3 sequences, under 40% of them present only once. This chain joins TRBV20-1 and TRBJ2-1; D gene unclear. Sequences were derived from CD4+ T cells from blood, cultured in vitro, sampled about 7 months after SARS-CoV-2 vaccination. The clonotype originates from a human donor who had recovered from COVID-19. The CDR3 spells CSARDLRAPSYNEQFF. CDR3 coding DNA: TGCAGTGCTAGAGACCTCCGGGCTCCCTCCTACAATGAGCAGTTCTTC.